The 5 T cell receptor beta chains reported below all come from one sample, sequenced in a study of blood T cell repertoires in COVID-19. Only in-frame clones appear in the TCRdb table, and some are missing; sequencing was by immunoSEQ multiplex PCR. In the table there are tens of thousands of clones, around 90% of which are singletons. Sequences were obtained from peripheral blood. These receptors were collected from a man aged 50 to 60 with active COVID-19.

The chain uses TRBV5-4 and TRBJ1-1; a possible D gene is TRBD1 (6 bases). This CDR3 has 14 amino acids. V was shortened by 3 bases and J by 3 bases, with 12 bases between the two germline ends. Per the germline V gene, CDR1 is SGHNT and CDR2 is YYREEE (reference sequence). CDR3 loop: CASSSTGRYTEAFF. In DNA, the CDR3 is TGTGCCAGCAGCTCGACAGGTCGGTACACTGAAGCTTTCTTT.

The chain links TRBV18 to TRBJ2-7, with 10 nucleotides matching TRBD1. V dropped 2 bases and J dropped 5; count of bases not matched to a gene: 3. Germline assignment: CDR1 KGHSH and CDR2 LQKENI. The CDR3 loop spans 14 amino acids. CDR3 region: CASSPATGGNEQYV. CDR3 coding DNA: TGTGCCAGCTCACCAGCGACAGGGGGCAACGAGCAGTACGTC.

V usage is TRBV11-3 and J usage is TRBJ2-2; TRBD1 aligns across 7 bases. The CDR3 runs 14 residues. Per germline, CDR1 SGHNT and CDR2 YENEEA. Losses at the gene ends were 2 bases for V and 6 bases for J; bases not matched to a gene: 3. CDR3 region: CASSLIQGAGELFF. The CDR3, as DNA: TGTGCCAGCAGCTTAATCCAGGGGGCCGGGGAGCTGTTTTTT.

The V and J genes are TRBV7-8 and TRBJ2-1; tentative D call: TRBD2 (5 bases). V was trimmed by 4 bases and J by 1 base, leaving 14 bases between them. Germline V CDR1 and CDR2: SGHVS, FQNEAQ. This CDR3 has 16 amino acids. The CDR3 region has the DNA TGTGCCAGCAGCTCAGAGGGCCAACTTTCCTACAATGAGCAGTTCTTC. This encodes CASSSEGQLSYNEQFF.

This clone was observed once. V usage is TRBV18 and J usage is TRBJ2-1; weak D call: TRBD2 (5 bases). The CDR3 runs 16 residues. V was shortened by 1 base and J by 4 bases, with 14 bases between the two germline ends. Germline CDR1 and CDR2: KGHSH and LQKENI. CDR3 nucleotides: TGTGCCAGCTCACCACGAATCGGAGGACTTTACAATGAGCAGTTCTTC. This encodes CASSPRIGGLYNEQFF.